The 8 T cell receptor beta chains listed next were all sequenced from one sample in a study of neurological immune-mediated disorders. One entry per CDR3 protein, called by TCRdb with MiXCR from the 5' RACE reads. The sample lists more than 50,000 distinct CDR3 sequences, 9.5% to 12% occurring once. Material: PBMCs. Receptors were obtained from a man between 60 and 75 years old in good health.

This clonotype has ten or more counts. The chain has TRBV4-3 and TRBJ2-5; D gene ambiguous. The CDR3 extends over 13 amino acids. CDR1 and CDR2 (germline): LGHNA, YSLEER. Trimming shortened V by 0 bases and J by 2 bases, and 4 bases separated the two germline ends. DNA of the CDR3: TGCGCCAGCAGCCAAGATTATCAAGAGACCCAGTACTTC. As protein: CASSQDYQETQYF.

This clonotype has ten or more counts. CDR3 protein: CASSTPGTENTEAFF. The DNA for the CDR3 is TGTGCCAGCAGCACTCCCGGGACAGAGAACACTGAAGCTTTCTTT. The chain carries TRBV9 and TRBJ1-1, with 7 nucleotides matching TRBD1. V gave up 4 bases and J gave up 1 base; unmatched junction bases: 7. The CDR3 length is 15 residues. CDR1 SGDLS and CDR2 YYNGEE come from the germline V gene.

This clonotype was seen many times. J is TRBJ1-2 and V is TRBV11-2; D unresolved. CDR3 length equals 15 residues. V was trimmed by 3 bases and J by 2 bases, leaving 13 bases between them. Per germline, CDR1 SGHAT and CDR2 FQNNGV. CDR3 nucleotides: TGTGCCAGCAGCTTCTCCGACGGAAGCAACTATGGCTACACCTTC. Amino acids: CASSFSDGSNYGYTF.

The V and J genes are TRBV6-2 or TRBV6-3 and TRBJ1-1, with D unclear. This CDR3 is 13 amino acids long. Germline V gene lookup returns CDR1 MNHEY and CDR2 SVGEGT. V lost 2 bases to trimming and J lost 5 bases, with 9 bases between them. The CDR3 DNA reads TGTGCCAGCAGTTACAGGACGGGGACTGAAGCTTTCTTT. Protein product: CASSYRTGTEAFF.

To note about this clonotype: One base away lies a much larger clone, so this may be a sequencing read error. The rearrangement joins TRBV7-2 to TRBJ2-3, with D perhaps matching TRBD2 (5 bases). The CDR3 runs to 17 residues. V shed 5 bases and J shed 2 bases, with 20 bases lying between them. CDR1 is SGHTA, CDR2 FQGNSA, per germline. Written as DNA, the CDR3 is TGTGCCAGCAGCCGCCCTTCCAGCGGCGGACTCACAGATACGCAGTATTTT. Residues: CASSRPSSGGLTDTQYF. The full variable domain, with the rest looked up from reference TRBV7-2 and TRBJ2-3, is GAGVSQSPSNKVTEKGKDVELRCDPISGHTALYWYRQSLGQGLEFLIYFQGNSAPDKSGLPSDRFSAERTGGSVSTLTIQRTQQEDSAVYLCASSRPSSGGLTDTQYFGPGTRLTVL.

This clonotype was counted many times. This rearrangement joins TRBV12-3 or TRBV12-4 to TRBJ1-1, with 7 positions matching TRBD1. The V segment lost 6 bases and the J segment 5 bases; nucleotides outside the gene matches: 9. The CDR3 totals 14 residues. The CDR3 coding sequence is TGTGCCAGCAGGGAAAACACAGGGGAGACTGAAGCTTTCTTT. Encoded protein: CASRENTGETEAFF.

In its sample, this clonotype was seen many times. V gene TRBV27 combines with J gene TRBJ2-1; maybe TRBD1 (6 bases). Germline V gene data show CDR1 as MNHEY and CDR2 as SMNVEV (reference sequence). The CDR3 sequence is 14 residues long. The ends were cut back, 3 bases at V and 9 bases at J, with 15 bases in the middle. CDR3 amino acids: CASSFLIQGSEQFF. The CDR3, as DNA: TGTGCCAGCAGTTTTCTGATACAGGGAAGTGAGCAGTTCTTC.

This clonotype was found many times. The chain recombines TRBV10-3 with TRBJ2-6, with 8 bases that match TRBD2. With V trimmed by 3 bases and J by 3 bases, 10 bases remained unmatched. This CDR3 has 18 amino acids. The germline V gene encodes CDR1 ENHRY and CDR2 SYGVKD. In DNA form, the CDR3 reads TGTGCCATCAGTGACGGATCGGGACTAGTCGTTGGGGCCAACGTCCTGACTTTC. This codes for CAISDGSGLVVGANVLTF.